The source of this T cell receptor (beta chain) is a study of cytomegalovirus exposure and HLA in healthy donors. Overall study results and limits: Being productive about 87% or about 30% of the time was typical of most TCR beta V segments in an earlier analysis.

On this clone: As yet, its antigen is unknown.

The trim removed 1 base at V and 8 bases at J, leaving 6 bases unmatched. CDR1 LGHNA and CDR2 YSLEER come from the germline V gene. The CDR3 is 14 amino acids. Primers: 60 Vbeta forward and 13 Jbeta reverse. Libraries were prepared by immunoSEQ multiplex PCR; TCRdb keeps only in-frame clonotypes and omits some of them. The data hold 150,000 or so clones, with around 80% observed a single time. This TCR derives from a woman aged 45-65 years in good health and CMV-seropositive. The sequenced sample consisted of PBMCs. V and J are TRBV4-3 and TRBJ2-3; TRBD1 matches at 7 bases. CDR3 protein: CASSQAAGGGTQYF. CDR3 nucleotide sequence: TGCGCCAGCAGCCAAGCGGCAGGGGGTGGTACGCAGTATTTT.